This T cell receptor (beta chain) derives from a study of blood T cell repertoires in COVID-19. Looking at the study overall: The cDNA or gDNA used as material had been derived from T cells, B-cell-depleted T cells, or PBMCs.

TCRdb's table, derived via immunoSEQ multiplex PCR, lists solely in-frame clones and lacks some. The sample has a few hundred thousand clones; about 89% are singletons. CDR3 length: 15 residues. In germline, CDR1 is LNHDA, CDR2 SQIVND (reference sequence). The germline V and J ends were trimmed by 7 bases and 5 bases, with 20 bases remaining between them. This clonotype originated in a man in his forties with acute or convalescent COVID-19. Source material: peripheral blood. This chain connects TRBV19 to TRBJ1-2; TRBD1 is a possible D gene (5 bases). In DNA form, the CDR3 reads TGTGCCAGTACTTTAGGCCCGGGGGGACTATATGGCTACACCTTC. Amino acids: CASTLGPGGLYGYTF.